The T cell receptor (beta chain) described here comes from a study of CD8+CD57+ T cells in acquired aplastic anemia (dated by TCRdb to the late 2010s). As for the study more broadly: DNA extracted from sorted CD4+ and CD8+ cells had a mean of roughly 3 ug, with a range of about 0.19 to 27.4 ug. CD8+CD57+ expansion was defined as frequency above the mean frequency observed in healthy subjects. Here is what the overall study found, with its caveats: Between patients and healthy controls, no significant difference in CD8+ Simpson's diversity was found (P=0.060). Around 30 CD8+ CDR3 sequences were found to be shared between patients and controls, but these sequences appeared to be highly expressed in patients and within the immunodominant clones of the patients.

Genomic DNA served as template for TCR beta VDJ combination and CDR3 sequence profiling. An Illumina HiSeq 2000 was used for TCR repertoire sequencing. On the authors' methods: TRBV/TRBJ rearrangement plots, CDR3 size and DJ length profiles, and Simpson's diversity index were used to evaluate the repertoires. The most abundant DNA sequence in the deep sequencing data was taken as the immunodominant clone. CDR3 amino acid sequences were checked for sharing between subjects and were compared against published repertoires and the VDJdb database. Clones were called with MiXCR by TCRdb after fastp trimmed the public reads at Q25, and only in-frame beta chains were retained. Under each unique CDR3 protein, matching rows form one entry showing the most common genes and DNA. The V and J calls reflect TCRdb's pipeline rather than the authors' work. Present in this sample are 150,000 to 200,000 distinct CDR3 sequences, around half of which were seen just once. The ten largest make up about 2.9% of the sample.

Expansion of CD8+CD57+ cells had been shown by flow cytometry in the patients chosen for sequencing. Every patient had a diagnosis of severe acquired aplastic anemia based on International Study of Aplastic Anemia and Agranulocytosis and Camitta criteria. At the time blood was sampled, none of the patients had received any therapy. TCR repertoires of sorted CD4+ and CD8+ blood T cells from severe aplastic anemia patients and healthy subjects were deep-sequenced in the study. Patients were enrolled in the USA under clinicaltrials.gov protocols 00001620, 01623167, 00001397, 00071045, 00081523 and 00961064. Ficoll-Paque density gradient centrifugation was used to isolate peripheral blood mononuclear cells. Before DNA extraction, CD4+ and CD8+ T cells were sorted with FACS or magnetic beads. This clonotype showed up many times. What this receptor recognizes is not known. No per-base quality is available; no much larger clone lies one base away.

The sequence derives from a human donor with aplastic anemia. Input material: sorted CD4+, CD8+, or CD8+CD57+ T cells (not recorded which) from PBMCs.

The nucleotide sequence is TGTGCCAGCAGTTACAATCCGGGGGCAATTGGATCACCCCTCCACTTT. It is translated as CASSYNPGAIGSPLHF. The rearranged chain carries TRBV6-2 or TRBV6-3 and TRBJ1-6; D gene: possibly TRBD1, on 6 matching bases. For CDR1 and CDR2, the germline V gene lists MNHEY and SVGEGT. Reading from cysteine to phenylalanine, the CDR3 counts 16 amino acids. The DNA shown is the 48-base CDR3, in frame from base 1. The junction shows trimming of 2 bases on V and 10 bases on J, plus 18 bases between the germline ends.